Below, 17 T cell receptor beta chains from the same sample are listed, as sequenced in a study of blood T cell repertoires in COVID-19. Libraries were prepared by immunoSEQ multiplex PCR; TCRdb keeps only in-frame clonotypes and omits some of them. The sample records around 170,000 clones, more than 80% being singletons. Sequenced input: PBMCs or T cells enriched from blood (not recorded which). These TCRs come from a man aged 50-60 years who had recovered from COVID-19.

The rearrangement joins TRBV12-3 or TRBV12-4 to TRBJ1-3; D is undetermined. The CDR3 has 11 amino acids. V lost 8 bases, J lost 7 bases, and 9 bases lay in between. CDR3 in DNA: TGTGCCAGCGGACTGCGCAACACCATATATTTT. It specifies CASGLRNTIYF.

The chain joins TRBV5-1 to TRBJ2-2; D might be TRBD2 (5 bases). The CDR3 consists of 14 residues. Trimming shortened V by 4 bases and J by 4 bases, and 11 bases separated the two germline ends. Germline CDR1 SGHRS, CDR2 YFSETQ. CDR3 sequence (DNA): TGCGCCAGCAGCCAACTAAGCGGCACCGGGGAGCTGTTTTTT. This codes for CASSQLSGTGELFF.

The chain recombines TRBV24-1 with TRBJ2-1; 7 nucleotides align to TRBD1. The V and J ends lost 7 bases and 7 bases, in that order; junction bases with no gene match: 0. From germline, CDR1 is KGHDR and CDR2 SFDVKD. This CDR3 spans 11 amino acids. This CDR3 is CATSRGNEQFF. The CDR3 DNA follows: TGTGCCACCAGCAGGGGGAATGAGCAGTTCTTC.

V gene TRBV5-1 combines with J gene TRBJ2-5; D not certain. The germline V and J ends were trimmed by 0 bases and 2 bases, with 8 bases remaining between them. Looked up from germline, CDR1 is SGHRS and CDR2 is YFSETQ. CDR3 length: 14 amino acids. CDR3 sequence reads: CASSLVGSQETQYF. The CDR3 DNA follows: TGCGCCAGCAGCTTGGTGGGCAGTCAAGAGACCCAGTACTTC.

The CDR3 protein is CASSVGAGRSPLHF. Here the CDR3 DNA reads TGTGCCAGCAGCGTAGGGGCCGGTCGGTCACCCCTCCACTTT. This chain uses TRBV9 with TRBJ1-6, with D hard to call. V lost 0 bases, J lost 10 bases, and 11 bases lay in between. The germline CDR1 and CDR2 sequences are SGDLS and YYNGEE. The CDR3 totals 14 residues.

CDR3 DNA: TGTGCCAGCAGTGATGTTCGGGGGAACGAGCAGTACTTC. Translation gives CASSDVRGNEQYF. This chain joins TRBV6-1 and TRBJ2-7; a possible D gene is TRBD2 (6 bases). The length of the CDR3 is 13 residues. Germline CDR1 and CDR2: MNHNS and SASEGT. The V and J ends lost 3 bases and 5 bases respectively, with 11 bases between them.

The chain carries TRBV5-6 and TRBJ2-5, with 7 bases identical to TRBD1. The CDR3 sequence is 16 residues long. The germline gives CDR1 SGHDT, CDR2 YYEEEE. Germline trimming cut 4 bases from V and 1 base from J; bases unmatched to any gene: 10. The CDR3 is CASSETGSLRQETQYF. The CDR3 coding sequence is TGTGCCAGCAGCGAGACAGGGAGTCTCCGCCAAGAGACCCAGTACTTC. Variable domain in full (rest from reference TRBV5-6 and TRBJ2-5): DAGVTQSPTHLIKTRGQQVTLRCSPKSGHDTVSWYQQALGQGPQFIFQYYEEEERQRGNFPDRFSGHQFPNYSSELNVNALLLGDSALYLCASSETGSLRQETQYFGPGTRLLVL.

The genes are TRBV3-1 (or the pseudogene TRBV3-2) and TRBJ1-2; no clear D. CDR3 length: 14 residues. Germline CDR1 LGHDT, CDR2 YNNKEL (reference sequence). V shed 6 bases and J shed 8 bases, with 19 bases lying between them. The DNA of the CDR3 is TGTGCCAGCAGTCTCCGTGCAAAGGGAGACGGCTACACCTTC. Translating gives CASSLRAKGDGYTF.

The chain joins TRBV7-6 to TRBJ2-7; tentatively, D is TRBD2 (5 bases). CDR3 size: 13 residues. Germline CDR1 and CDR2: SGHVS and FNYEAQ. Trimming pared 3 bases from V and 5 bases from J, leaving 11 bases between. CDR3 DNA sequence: TGTGCCAGCAGCTTGGATAGCGACGACGAGCAGTACTTC. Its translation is CASSLDSDDEQYF.

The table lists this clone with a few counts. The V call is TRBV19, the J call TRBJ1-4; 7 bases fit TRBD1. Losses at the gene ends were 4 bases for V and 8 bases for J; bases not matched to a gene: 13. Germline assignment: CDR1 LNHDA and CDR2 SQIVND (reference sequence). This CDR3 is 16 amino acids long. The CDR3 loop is CASSTPVTGVREKLFF. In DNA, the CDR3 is TGTGCCAGTAGTACCCCCGTTACAGGGGTGAGAGAAAAACTGTTTTTT.

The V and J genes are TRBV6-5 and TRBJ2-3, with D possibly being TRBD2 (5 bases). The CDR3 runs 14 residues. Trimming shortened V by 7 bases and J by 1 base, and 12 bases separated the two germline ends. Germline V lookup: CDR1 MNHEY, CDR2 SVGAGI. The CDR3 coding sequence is TGTGCCAGCACCGACGGGGTGGGCACAGATACGCAGTATTTT. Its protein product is CASTDGVGTDTQYF.

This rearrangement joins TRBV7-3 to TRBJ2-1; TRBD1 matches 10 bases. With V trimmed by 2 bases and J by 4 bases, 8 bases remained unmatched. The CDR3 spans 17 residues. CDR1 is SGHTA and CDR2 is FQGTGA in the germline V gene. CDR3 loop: CASSLWAGTGVYNEQFF. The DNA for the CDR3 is TGTGCCAGCAGCTTATGGGCCGGGACAGGGGTTTACAATGAGCAGTTCTTC.

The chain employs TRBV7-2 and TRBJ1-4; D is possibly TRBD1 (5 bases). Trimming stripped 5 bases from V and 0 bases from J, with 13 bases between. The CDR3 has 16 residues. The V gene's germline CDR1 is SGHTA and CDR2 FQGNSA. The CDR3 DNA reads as TGTGCCAGCAGCCCCCGACAGCTTGCAACTAATGAAAAACTGTTTTTT. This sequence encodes CASSPRQLATNEKLFF.

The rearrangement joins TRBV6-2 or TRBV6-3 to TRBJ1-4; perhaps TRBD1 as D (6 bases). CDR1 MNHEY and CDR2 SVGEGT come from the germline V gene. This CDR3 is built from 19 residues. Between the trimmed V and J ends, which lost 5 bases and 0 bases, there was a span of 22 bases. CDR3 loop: CASSALDRFMFATNEKLFF. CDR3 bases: TGTGCCAGCAGTGCCCTCGACAGGTTCATGTTTGCAACTAATGAAAAACTGTTTTTT.

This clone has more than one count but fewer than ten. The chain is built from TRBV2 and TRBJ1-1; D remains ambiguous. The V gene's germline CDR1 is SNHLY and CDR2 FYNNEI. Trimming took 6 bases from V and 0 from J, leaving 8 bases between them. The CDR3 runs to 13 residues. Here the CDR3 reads CASSRTVNTEAFF. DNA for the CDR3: TGTGCCAGCAGCCGAACAGTGAACACTGAAGCTTTCTTT.

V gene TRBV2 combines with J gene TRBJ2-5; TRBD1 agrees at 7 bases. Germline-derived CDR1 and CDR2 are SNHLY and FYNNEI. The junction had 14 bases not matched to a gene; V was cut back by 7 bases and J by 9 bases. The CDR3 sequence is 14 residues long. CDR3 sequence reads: CASIGTASVRAQYF. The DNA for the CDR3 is TGTGCCAGCATCGGGACAGCCTCAGTAAGGGCCCAGTACTTC.

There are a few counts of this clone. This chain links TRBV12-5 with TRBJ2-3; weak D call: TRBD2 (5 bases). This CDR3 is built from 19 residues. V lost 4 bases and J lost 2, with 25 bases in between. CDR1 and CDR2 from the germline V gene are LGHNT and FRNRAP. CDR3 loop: CASGSRLGIGRGVTDTQYF. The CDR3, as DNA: TGTGCTAGTGGTTCGAGACTTGGGATTGGACGGGGAGTCACAGATACGCAGTATTTT.